This is a list of T cell receptor beta chains from one sample in a study of CD8+CD57+ T cells in acquired aplastic anemia. TCRdb independently ran MiXCR on the reads; one entry per CDR3 protein. There are roughly 500,000 distinct CDR3 sequences in the sample; around a third occur only once, and around 0.82% lies in the top ten. The sequencing sample was made of sorted CD4+, CD8+, or CD8+CD57+ T cells (not recorded which) from PBMCs. Receptors were obtained from a human donor with aplastic anemia. CDR3s include the opening cysteine and the closing phenylalanine or tryptophan. A D gene is named only where the DNA matches it firmly. The size of a clone is reported for some rows only, either as once, few or many, or as a class for expanded clones.

clone_size	d_call	v_call	j_call	cdr3_nt	cdr3_aa
NA	TRBD1	TRBV10-3	TRBJ2-5	TGTGCCGCAGGGACAGGGGTAGAGACCCAGTACTTC	CAAGTGVETQYF
few	NA	TRBV5-1	TRBJ1-4	TGCGCCAGCAGCCACTCAGGGGAAAATGAAAAACTGTTTTTT	CASSHSGENEKLFF
many	NA	TRBV20-1	TRBJ2-7	TGCAGTGCTAGACCTCGGACGGAGACCTACGAGCAGTACTTC	CSARPRTETYEQYF
few	NA	TRBV25-1	TRBJ2-7	TGTGCCAGCAGTTTATTTCCCAATCACGAGCAGTACTTC	CASSLFPNHEQYF
NA	NA	TRBV6-1	TRBJ1-2	TGTGCCAGCAGTCCCTATAGGGACGGGACTTATGGCTACACCTTC	CASSPYRDGTYGYTF
many	TRBD2	TRBV29-1	TRBJ2-2	TGCAGCGTTGAAGATCAGCGGGATTTCGTAACCGGGGAGCTGTTTTTT	CSVEDQRDFVTGELFF
NA	TRBD2	TRBV3-1	TRBJ2-1	TGTGCCAGCAGCCCGAGGACTAGCGGGAGGGCCTACAATGAGCAGTTCTTC	CASSPRTSGRAYNEQFF
few	TRBD1	TRBV9	TRBJ1-1	TGTGCCAGCAGCGCGGGGGACAGTATGAACACTGAAGCTTTCTTT	CASSAGDSMNTEAFF
NA	NA	TRBV2	TRBJ1-2	TGTGCCAGCGGGGGAAGGCTTTTGGACTACACCTTC	CASGGRLLDYTF
NA	TRBD1	TRBV19	TRBJ2-7	TGTGCCAGTAGTACGACAGGGCCGTCCTACGAGCAGTACTTC	CASSTTGPSYEQYF
NA	TRBD2	TRBV6-1	TRBJ2-3	TGTGCCAGCACCGTGACTAGCGGGGGTACGCAGTATTTT	CASTVTSGGTQYF
NA	NA	TRBV20-1	TRBJ2-7	TGCAGTGCTAGACTACAGGGCGCCCCCTACGAGCAGTACTTC	CSARLQGAPYEQYF
few	TRBD1	TRBV3-1	TRBJ1-2	TGTGCCAGCAGCCAAGGGGGACAGGGGAACACCTTC	CASSQGGQGNTF
NA	NA	TRBV25-1	TRBJ1-2	TGTGCCAGCAGTAGAGGGTTGGGTGGCTACACCTTC	CASSRGLGGYTF
many	TRBD1	TRBV19	TRBJ1-3	TGTGCCAGTAGAGACAGGGGGCTAAACACCATATATTTT	CASRDRGLNTIYF
NA	NA	TRBV11-2	TRBJ2-1	TGTGCCAGCAGCTTGCTACCGGCTAGCGACTACAATGAGCAGTTCTTC	CASSLLPASDYNEQFF
NA	NA	TRBV29-1	TRBJ1-2	TGCAGCGTTGGCCGCAAGGGTTCCTATGGCTACACCTTC	CSVGRKGSYGYTF
NA	NA	TRBV6-1	TRBJ1-4	TGTGCCAGCAGTGTGCAGTCTTGGACAGCCACAACTAATGAAAAACTGTTTTTT	CASSVQSWTATTNEKLFF
many	NA	TRBV15	TRBJ1-5	TGTGCCACCAGCTTCCGAGAATATCAGCCCCAGCATTTT	CATSFREYQPQHF
NA	NA	TRBV5-6	TRBJ2-5	TGTGCCAGCAGCAGCCGGGACCCCCTGCGGGAGACCCAGTACTTC	CASSSRDPLRETQYF
many	TRBD2	TRBV20-1	TRBJ2-7	TGCAGTGCAATCCTAGCGGGGCCAGCGGCCGAGCAGTACTTC	CSAILAGPAAEQYF
NA	NA	TRBV7-9	TRBJ2-7	TGTGCCAGCAGCTCCGACAGAATCCCCTGCGAGCAGTACTTC	CASSSDRIPCEQYF
few	NA	TRBV19	TRBJ2-2	TGTGCCTCCCGAGTCCTAGGGACCACCGGGGAGCTGTTTTTT	CASRVLGTTGELFF
many	TRBD2	TRBV10-3	TRBJ2-3	TGTGCCATCAGGTCCGCGGGAGAGGGGGATACGCAGTATTTT	CAIRSAGEGDTQYF
few	TRBD1	TRBV11-2	TRBJ2-2	TGTGCCAGCAGCCCTAAGAGGGACAGAACGAACACCGGGGAGCTGTTTTTT	CASSPKRDRTNTGELFF
NA	NA	TRBV19	TRBJ1-1	TGTGCCAGTAGTTCAGGATTTCGGGTTGCTGAAGCTTTCTTT	CASSSGFRVAEAFF
many	NA	TRBV7-9	TRBJ1-5	TGTGCCAGCACAAGGGGCTTCGGTCAGCCCCAGCATTTT	CASTRGFGQPQHF
many	TRBD1	TRBV20-1	TRBJ1-2	TGCAGTGCTAGAGATCGGCAGGGGGCCGGCTACACCTTC	CSARDRQGAGYTF
few	TRBD2	TRBV10-2	TRBJ2-1	TGCGCCAGCAGTGAGGGGCTAGCGGGGGGACGTGAGCAGTTCTTC	CASSEGLAGGREQFF
NA	NA	TRBV28	TRBJ2-7	TGTGCCAGCAGTATCCGAGAGTACAGGCGTGTTGGTATGGAGCAGTACTTC	CASSIREYRRVGMEQYF
many	TRBD1	TRBV2	TRBJ2-5	TGTGCCAGCAGTGAGGGACAGGGAGTGGAGACCCAGTACTTC	CASSEGQGVETQYF
NA	NA	TRBV5-6	TRBJ2-4	TGTGCCAGCAGCTTGAGCCCCACGGGGAACATTCAGTACTTC	CASSLSPTGNIQYF
NA	TRBD1	TRBV2	TRBJ2-7	TGTGCCAGCAGGGGACAGGGGGGGTCCTACGAGCAGTACTTC	CASRGQGGSYEQYF
NA	NA	TRBV20-1	TRBJ1-2	TGCAGTGCTAGAGGGAGGACGGTAAACTATGGCTACACCTTC	CSARGRTVNYGYTF
many	NA	TRBV7-2	TRBJ1-6	TGTGCCAGCAGCTTAGGGGCCCGAGAATTGTCCCTCCACTTT	CASSLGARELSLHF
many	NA	TRBV19	TRBJ1-1	TGTGCCAGTATCCGATTTGGGGGTCAGGAAGCTTTCTTT	CASIRFGGQEAFF
many	TRBD2	TRBV10-3	TRBJ2-7	TGTGCCATCAGTGGGATAGCGGGCGGGCATGAGCAGTACTTC	CAISGIAGGHEQYF
NA	NA	TRBV2	TRBJ1-1	TGTGCCAGCAGTAACCGTCAGGGGCTCACTGAAGCTTTCTTT	CASSNRQGLTEAFF
NA	NA	TRBV24-1	TRBJ1-6	TGTGCCACCAGTGATCCCGGGGGGGGGCATTCACCCCTCCACTTT	CATSDPGGGHSPLHF
NA	NA	TRBV25-1	TRBJ1-6	TGTGCCAGCAGTGAAGGAAGGGGAGGGAATTCACCCCTCCACTTT	CASSEGRGGNSPLHF
many	NA	TRBV19	TRBJ2-3	TGTGCCAGTAGTATCAACCCAGATACGCAGTATTTT	CASSINPDTQYF
NA	TRBD1	TRBV15	TRBJ1-1	TGTGCCACCAGCAGAGCCCACCATAGGACCGGACAGGTAAACACTGAAGCTTTCTTT	CATSRAHHRTGQVNTEAFF
NA	TRBD1	TRBV30	TRBJ1-2	TGTGCCTTTAAGGACAGGGGAAACTATGGCTACACCTTC	CAFKDRGNYGYTF
many	NA	TRBV19	TRBJ1-2	TGTGCCAGTACCGTTCTTGGACTCAGATATGGCTACACCTTC	CASTVLGLRYGYTF
many	NA	TRBV24-1	TRBJ1-5	TGTGCCACCAGTGACCTCCGGGACGATCAGCCCCAGCATTTT	CATSDLRDDQPQHF
NA	NA	TRBV2	TRBJ1-5	TGTGCCAGCAGTGCGGACAATCAGCCCCAGCATTTT	CASSADNQPQHF
few	NA	TRBV4-2	TRBJ1-1	TGTGCCAGCAGCCAAGATAGGACTAGGAACACTGAAGCTTTCTTT	CASSQDRTRNTEAFF
many	TRBD2	TRBV25-1	TRBJ2-1	TGTGCCAGCAGTGATTACGGACTAGCTTCAGCCAATGAGCAGTTCTTC	CASSDYGLASANEQFF
NA	NA	TRBV6-5	TRBJ1-6	TGTGCCAGCGGGTACAGGGAGGGACCCCTCCACTTT	CASGYREGPLHF
NA	NA	TRBV19	TRBJ2-7	TGTGCCAGTAGCGAGCAGGGTAAATACGAGCAGTACTTC	CASSEQGKYEQYF
many	TRBD2	TRBV2	TRBJ2-5	TGTGCCAGCAAGTCAACGGCGGGAGGGCCTCAAGAGACCCAGTACTTC	CASKSTAGGPQETQYF
many	NA	TRBV2	TRBJ2-7	TGTGCCAGCAGTGAAAGGGGAGGACCCTACGAGCAGTACTTC	CASSERGGPYEQYF
NA	TRBD2	TRBV20-1	TRBJ2-1	TGCAGTGGCAGAAAAGCGGGAGGGCCCTACAATGAGCAGTTCTTC	CSGRKAGGPYNEQFF
NA	NA	TRBV10-3	TRBJ2-5	TGTGCCAGCAGCCAGACGACAGGAGGGGTCACGGCCCAGTACTTC	CASSQTTGGVTAQYF
few	TRBD1	TRBV5-1	TRBJ1-3	TGCGCCAGCAGCTTGGGAGGGACAGGGACTGGAAACACCATATATTTT	CASSLGGTGTGNTIYF
NA	NA	TRBV4-2	TRBJ2-2	TGTGCCAGCAGCTTAGTGGCAACTACCGGGGAGCTGTTTTTT	CASSLVATTGELFF
many	NA	TRBV2	TRBJ2-7	TGTGCCAGCCGGCGATCAGGCGAGCAGTACTTC	CASRRSGEQYF
NA	TRBD1	TRBV25-1	TRBJ1-3	TGTGCCAGCAGCGTGGGACAGGGTGGCGGCTACACCATATATTTT	CASSVGQGGGYTIYF
NA	NA	TRBV2	TRBJ1-6	TGTGCCAGCTCACCCTCCTACTCCCTTCGTACGGCCTCATCCCTCCACTTT	CASSPSYSLRTASSLHF
NA	NA	TRBV3-1	TRBJ2-7	TGTGCCAGCAGCCAAGGGGGGGGCGCCTACGAGCAGTACTTC	CASSQGGGAYEQYF